These T cell receptor beta chains were read from a single sample in a study of response to subunit inactivated influenza vaccine. MiXCR was run by TCRdb on the RT-PCR reads, yielding one entry per CDR3 protein. Of fewer than 750,000 distinct CDR3 sequences in the sample, 14% were seen once. This specimen was PBMCs from blood, taken approximately 12 days after vaccination. The receptors were sampled from a man in his fifties who received an inactivated influenza vaccine. Both conserved end residues are part of each CDR3. D genes are given only for firm matches. Some rows have no size entry. The others give once, few or many, or a class for an expanded clone.

abundance	d_gene	j_gene	v_gene	CDR3aa	CDR3nt
.	.	TRBJ2-3	TRBV11-2	CASSLDRYSSTDTQYF	TGTGCCAGCAGCTTAGATAGGTACAGTAGCACAGATACGCAGTATTTT
few	.	TRBJ1-2	TRBV29-1	CSVEPVYGSGYTF	TGCAGCGTTGAACCAGTTTACGGGTCTGGCTACACCTTC
few	.	TRBJ2-3	TRBV4-3	CASSQDVGRETSTDTQYF	TGCGCCAGCAGCCAAGATGTTGGCAGGGAGACTAGCACAGATACGCAGTATTTT
.	TRBD2	TRBJ2-2	TRBV3-1	CASGLAGGPAGELFF	TGTGCCAGCGGCTTAGCGGGGGGCCCCGCCGGGGAGCTGTTTTTT
.	TRBD2	TRBJ2-1	TRBV3-1	CASSQFGLAGDNEQFF	TGTGCCAGCAGCCAATTCGGCCTAGCGGGGGACAATGAGCAGTTCTTC
few	.	TRBJ2-5	TRBV2	CASRFRGEGETQYF	TGTGCCAGCAGGTTCCGCGGAGAGGGGGAGACCCAGTACTTC
few	.	TRBJ2-7	TRBV21-1	CASSKEGTKRRYEQYF	TGTGCCAGCAGCAAAGAAGGGACTAAGAGGAGGTACGAGCAGTACTTC
few	.	TRBJ1-3	TRBV7-2	CASSPRGGPISGNTIYF	TGTGCCAGCAGCCCCCGGGGGGGGCCGATCTCTGGAAACACCATATATTTT
.	.	TRBJ2-7	TRBV25-1	CASKAGAYEQYF	TGTGCCAGCAAAGCAGGGGCCTACGAGCAGTACTTC
many	.	TRBJ2-7	TRBV5-1	CASSLNTVGGEQYF	TGCGCCAGCAGCTTGAACACGGTTGGTGGCGAGCAGTACTTC
.	.	TRBJ2-6	TRBV5-1	CASSYGPTGGANVLTF	TGCGCCAGCAGTTATGGACCTACGGGTGGGGCCAACGTCCTGACTTTC
.	.	TRBJ2-7	TRBV5-1	CASSLGWVSYEQYF	TGCGCCAGCAGCTTGGGGTGGGTCTCCTACGAGCAGTACTTC
few	.	TRBJ2-3	TRBV6-2/TRBV6-3	CASGKAKDTQYF	TGTGCCAGCGGAAAGGCGAAAGATACGCAGTATTTT
.	.	TRBJ2-7	TRBV25-1	CASSVISRGAYEQYF	TGTGCCAGCAGTGTGATAAGCAGGGGTGCCTACGAGCAGTACTTC
many	.	TRBJ1-2	TRBV29-1	CSARANYGYTF	TGCAGCGCTAGAGCTAACTATGGCTACACCTTC
.	TRBD1	TRBJ2-1	TRBV20-1	CSATAILTGSSYNEQFF	TGCAGTGCTACAGCGATCTTGACAGGGAGCTCCTACAATGAGCAGTTCTTC
.	.	TRBJ2-7	TRBV7-2	CASSSPPSEEQYF	TGTGCCAGCAGCTCCCCCCCCTCTGAGGAGCAGTACTTC
.	TRBD1	TRBJ1-4	TRBV6-5	CASSYSRRGRSGLFF	TGTGCCAGCAGTTACTCCCGCAGGGGGCGGTCGGGACTGTTTTTT
.	TRBD1	TRBJ2-7	TRBV7-2	CASSSWGQSGYEQYF	TGTGCCAGCAGCTCTTGGGGACAGTCAGGGTACGAGCAGTACTTC
many	.	TRBJ2-3	TRBV7-9	CASSVTIRPAADTQYF	TGTGCCAGCAGCGTTACTATACGACCGGCGGCAGATACGCAGTATTTT
few	.	TRBJ1-6	TRBV27	CASSLIGMRGRGSPLHF	TGTGCCAGCAGTTTAATCGGCATGAGGGGTCGGGGTTCACCCCTCCACTTT
few	TRBD2	TRBJ2-4	TRBV3-1	CASRFSGGAANIQYF	TGTGCCAGCAGGTTTAGCGGGGGGGCGGCGAACATTCAGTACTTC
.	.	TRBJ2-2	TRBV29-1	CSVEARTMTNTGELFF	TGCAGCGTTGAAGCGAGGACTATGACGAACACCGGGGAGCTGTTTTTT
.	.	TRBJ2-2	TRBV12-3/TRBV12-4	CASRYSGTLGTGELFF	TGTGCCAGCAGGTACTCTGGGACATTAGGGACCGGGGAGCTGTTTTTT
few	.	TRBJ2-1	TRBV9	CASSVVGGTSRDEQFF	TGTGCCAGCAGCGTAGTAGGCGGAACGTCACGCGATGAGCAGTTCTTC
many	TRBD2	TRBJ2-3	TRBV4-1	CASSQEGNWPSGDTDTQYF	TGCGCCAGCAGCCAAGAGGGAAATTGGCCTAGCGGGGACACAGATACGCAGTATTTT
few	.	TRBJ1-2	TRBV4-1	CASSQDLGVPYGYTF	TGCGCCAGCAGCCAAGATCTAGGGGTTCCTTATGGCTACACCTTC
.	.	TRBJ2-2	TRBV14	CASSQDFFWNTGELFF	TGTGCCAGCAGCCAAGATTTTTTCTGGAACACCGGGGAGCTGTTTTTT
.	TRBD1	TRBJ2-5	TRBV14	CASSLRTGRETQYF	TGTGCCAGCAGCCTGAGGACAGGGCGCGAGACCCAGTACTTC
.	TRBD2	TRBJ2-7	TRBV20-1	CSARESSGRPYEQYF	TGCAGTGCTAGAGAGTCGAGCGGGAGGCCCTACGAGCAGTACTTC
.	TRBD2	TRBJ2-3	TRBV6-1	CASRQHGGGGTDTQYF	TGTGCCAGCAGGCAACACGGGGGGGGCGGCACAGATACGCAGTATTTT
few	.	TRBJ1-1	TRBV5-1	CASSLGGRSTEAFF	TGCGCCAGCAGCTTGGGAGGTCGGAGCACTGAAGCTTTCTTT
.	.	TRBJ2-3	TRBV20-1	CSARGSPGTDTQYF	TGCAGTGCTAGAGGTTCACCCGGCACAGATACGCAGTATTTT
.	TRBD2	TRBJ2-7	TRBV6-1	CASSPPVGGGTYEQYF	TGTGCCAGCAGTCCTCCCGTCGGCGGGGGGACCTACGAGCAGTACTTC
.	TRBD2	TRBJ2-3	TRBV7-2	CASLDRREGLNTQYF	TGTGCCAGCTTGGATCGGCGGGAGGGATTGAATACGCAGTATTTT